Shown below are 5 T cell receptor beta chains from a single sample sequenced in a study of CD8+ T cells in alopecia areata. Combined cutaneous lymph node cells underwent sorting by CD4, CD8alpha, NKG2D, NKG2ACE and additional markers. In each case, RNA was isolated and then reverse transcribed into cDNA as the sequencing template. Some clones are missing from TCRdb's copy, which holds only in-frame ones; the method was immunoSEQ multiplex PCR. Observed in the sample are 290,000 or so clones, none of them singletons. The sample was CD4+ T cells sorted from a lymph node. The receptors originated from a C3H/HeJ mouse with alopecia areata. For this mouse line, the MHC haplotype is H2-k.

This clone occurred a few times. Gene labels here are mouse ones. The read terminates 4 residues before the CDR3 end, so the remaining end is supplied by the germline J gene. J is TRBJ2-5 and V is TRBV19, with TRBD2 matching over 10 bases. In germline, CDR1 is FNHDT, CDR2 SITEND (reference sequence). V trimming: 6 bases; J trimming: 2 bases; junction bases outside the gene matches: 3. The CDR3 runs to 14 residues. The CDR3 is CASMDWGFQDTQYF. The covered CDR3 bases are TGTGCCAGCATGGACTGGGGGTTCCAAGAC.

For this clone: The germline and genes are mouse ones. The read comes to an end 4 residues before the CDR3 does, leaving the germline J gene to fill in the end. The chain combines TRBV13-1 with TRBJ2-5; 10 nucleotides match TRBD2. Germline V gene lookup returns CDR1 NSHNY and CDR2 SYGAGN. J gave up 3 bases and V 2 bases, and 3 bases lay outside the gene matches. The CDR3 loop spans 15 amino acids. CDR3 sequence reads: CASSEGTGEQDTQYF. CDR3 bases read: TGTGCCAGCAGTGAGGGGACTGGGGAACAAGAC.

The table lists this clone with a few counts. Gene and germline names: mouse. The read terminates 3 residues ahead of where the CDR3 ends, so the germline J gene completes it. The chain has TRBV31 and TRBJ1-6; 10 nucleotides align to TRBD1. TRBJ1-6 is treated as an ORF (open reading frame) with a function not yet certain. This CDR3 is 16 amino acids long. Germline V lookup: CDR1 GKSSPN, CDR2 SITVG. V trimming: 1 base; J trimming: 1 base; junction bases outside the gene matches: 1. Here the CDR3 reads CAWSQTGGSYNSPLYF. The sequenced CDR3 bases are TGTGCCTGGAGTCAGACAGGGGGCTCCTATAATTCGCCC.

Points on this clone: The genes are named according to mouse. The CDR3 goes on 4 residues after the read ends, and that part is filled in from the germline J gene. This chain uses TRBV31 with TRBJ2-5; 9 nucleotides align to TRBD2. Germline CDR1 GKSSPN, CDR2 SITVG. CDR3 length: 14 amino acids. The CDR3 loop reads CAWSLGLGSDTQYF. The DNA read from the CDR3 is TGTGCCTGGAGTCTTGGACTGGGGTCAGAC. Combining the CDR3 with reference TRBV31 and TRBJ2-5 gives the whole variable domain AQTIHQWPVAEIKAVGSPLSLGCTIKGKSSPNLYWYWQATGGTLQQLFYSITVGQVESVVQLNLSASRPKDDQFILSTEKLLLSHSGFYLCAWSLGLGSDTQYFGPGTRLLVL.

About this clone itself: Germline and genes: mouse. The read halts 3 residues ahead of the CDR3 end, with the missing end drawn from the germline J gene. V gene TRBV13-3 combines with J gene TRBJ1-6; 7 bases match TRBD1. TRBJ1-6 is filed as an ORF, its function uncertain. J was trimmed by 2 bases and V by 5 bases; bases with no gene match: 1. CDR3 length: 14 residues. Germline V gene lookup returns CDR1 NNHDY and CDR2 SYVADS. The CDR3 bases that were read are TGTGCCAGCAGGACAGGGACCTATAATTCGCCC. Its protein product is CASRTGTYNSP. In full, the CDR3 is CASRTGTYNSPLYF.